This TCR beta chain was sequenced in a study of vaccination effects on CD4 cells after COVID-19. Study details: A median of 72 days separated the second dose and sampling. General study results and limits: Infection-derived and vaccine-derived clones contracted markedly late after vaccination.

Method: immunoSEQ multiplex PCR; TCRdb's copy keeps in-frame clones and lacks some. The sample has around 25,000 clones, 60% to 80% seen once; the top ten hold 6.5%. After expansion with viral peptide pools in the ViraFEST assay, antigen-specific CD4+ T cells were sequenced. Once cultured for approximately ten days, the cells underwent separation to obtain CD4+ T cells. Each participant was administered two doses of either the BNT162b2 or the mRNA-1273 vaccine. About this clone: Its antigen is still unknown.

With 4 bases removed from V and 4 bases from J, the gap between germline ends came to 17 bases. CDR1 is SGHDT, CDR2 YYEEEE, per germline. This CDR3 spans 15 amino acids. The sequencing used CD4+ T cells from PBMCs cultured with SARS-CoV-2 spike peptides, collected after COVID-19 vaccination. This receptor was taken from a human donor who received a COVID-19 vaccine. Some clones in this sample may be carry-over from other donors' samples. The gene calls are TRBV5-6 and TRBJ1-1, with a tentative D call TRBD1 (6 bases). CDR3 protein: CASSGGGQGSTEAFF. The CDR3, as DNA: TGTGCCAGCAGCGGTGGGGGCCAGGGAAGCACTGAAGCTTTCTTT.